This T cell receptor (beta chain) appears in the sequencing data of a study of blood T cell repertoires in COVID-19. At the level of the study: Sample material is recorded as cDNA or gDNA derived from T cells, B-cell-depleted T cells, or PBMCs.

Libraries were prepared by immunoSEQ multiplex PCR; TCRdb keeps only in-frame clonotypes and omits some of them. The table includes roughly 100,000 clones, approximately 82% detected once. This CDR3 comprises 12 residues. Germline-derived CDR1 and CDR2 are MDHEN and SYDVKM. The J segment lost 2 bases and the V segment lost 10 bases, leaving 3 bases of the junction unmatched. Material: peripheral blood. This receptor was identified in a man aged 55 to 70 with active or convalescent COVID-19. The chain employs TRBV28 and TRBJ1-2, with TRBD1 matching 8 bases. The CDR3 sequence is CATRQGNYGYTF. CDR3 bases: TGTGCCACGCGACAGGGGAACTATGGCTACACCTTC.